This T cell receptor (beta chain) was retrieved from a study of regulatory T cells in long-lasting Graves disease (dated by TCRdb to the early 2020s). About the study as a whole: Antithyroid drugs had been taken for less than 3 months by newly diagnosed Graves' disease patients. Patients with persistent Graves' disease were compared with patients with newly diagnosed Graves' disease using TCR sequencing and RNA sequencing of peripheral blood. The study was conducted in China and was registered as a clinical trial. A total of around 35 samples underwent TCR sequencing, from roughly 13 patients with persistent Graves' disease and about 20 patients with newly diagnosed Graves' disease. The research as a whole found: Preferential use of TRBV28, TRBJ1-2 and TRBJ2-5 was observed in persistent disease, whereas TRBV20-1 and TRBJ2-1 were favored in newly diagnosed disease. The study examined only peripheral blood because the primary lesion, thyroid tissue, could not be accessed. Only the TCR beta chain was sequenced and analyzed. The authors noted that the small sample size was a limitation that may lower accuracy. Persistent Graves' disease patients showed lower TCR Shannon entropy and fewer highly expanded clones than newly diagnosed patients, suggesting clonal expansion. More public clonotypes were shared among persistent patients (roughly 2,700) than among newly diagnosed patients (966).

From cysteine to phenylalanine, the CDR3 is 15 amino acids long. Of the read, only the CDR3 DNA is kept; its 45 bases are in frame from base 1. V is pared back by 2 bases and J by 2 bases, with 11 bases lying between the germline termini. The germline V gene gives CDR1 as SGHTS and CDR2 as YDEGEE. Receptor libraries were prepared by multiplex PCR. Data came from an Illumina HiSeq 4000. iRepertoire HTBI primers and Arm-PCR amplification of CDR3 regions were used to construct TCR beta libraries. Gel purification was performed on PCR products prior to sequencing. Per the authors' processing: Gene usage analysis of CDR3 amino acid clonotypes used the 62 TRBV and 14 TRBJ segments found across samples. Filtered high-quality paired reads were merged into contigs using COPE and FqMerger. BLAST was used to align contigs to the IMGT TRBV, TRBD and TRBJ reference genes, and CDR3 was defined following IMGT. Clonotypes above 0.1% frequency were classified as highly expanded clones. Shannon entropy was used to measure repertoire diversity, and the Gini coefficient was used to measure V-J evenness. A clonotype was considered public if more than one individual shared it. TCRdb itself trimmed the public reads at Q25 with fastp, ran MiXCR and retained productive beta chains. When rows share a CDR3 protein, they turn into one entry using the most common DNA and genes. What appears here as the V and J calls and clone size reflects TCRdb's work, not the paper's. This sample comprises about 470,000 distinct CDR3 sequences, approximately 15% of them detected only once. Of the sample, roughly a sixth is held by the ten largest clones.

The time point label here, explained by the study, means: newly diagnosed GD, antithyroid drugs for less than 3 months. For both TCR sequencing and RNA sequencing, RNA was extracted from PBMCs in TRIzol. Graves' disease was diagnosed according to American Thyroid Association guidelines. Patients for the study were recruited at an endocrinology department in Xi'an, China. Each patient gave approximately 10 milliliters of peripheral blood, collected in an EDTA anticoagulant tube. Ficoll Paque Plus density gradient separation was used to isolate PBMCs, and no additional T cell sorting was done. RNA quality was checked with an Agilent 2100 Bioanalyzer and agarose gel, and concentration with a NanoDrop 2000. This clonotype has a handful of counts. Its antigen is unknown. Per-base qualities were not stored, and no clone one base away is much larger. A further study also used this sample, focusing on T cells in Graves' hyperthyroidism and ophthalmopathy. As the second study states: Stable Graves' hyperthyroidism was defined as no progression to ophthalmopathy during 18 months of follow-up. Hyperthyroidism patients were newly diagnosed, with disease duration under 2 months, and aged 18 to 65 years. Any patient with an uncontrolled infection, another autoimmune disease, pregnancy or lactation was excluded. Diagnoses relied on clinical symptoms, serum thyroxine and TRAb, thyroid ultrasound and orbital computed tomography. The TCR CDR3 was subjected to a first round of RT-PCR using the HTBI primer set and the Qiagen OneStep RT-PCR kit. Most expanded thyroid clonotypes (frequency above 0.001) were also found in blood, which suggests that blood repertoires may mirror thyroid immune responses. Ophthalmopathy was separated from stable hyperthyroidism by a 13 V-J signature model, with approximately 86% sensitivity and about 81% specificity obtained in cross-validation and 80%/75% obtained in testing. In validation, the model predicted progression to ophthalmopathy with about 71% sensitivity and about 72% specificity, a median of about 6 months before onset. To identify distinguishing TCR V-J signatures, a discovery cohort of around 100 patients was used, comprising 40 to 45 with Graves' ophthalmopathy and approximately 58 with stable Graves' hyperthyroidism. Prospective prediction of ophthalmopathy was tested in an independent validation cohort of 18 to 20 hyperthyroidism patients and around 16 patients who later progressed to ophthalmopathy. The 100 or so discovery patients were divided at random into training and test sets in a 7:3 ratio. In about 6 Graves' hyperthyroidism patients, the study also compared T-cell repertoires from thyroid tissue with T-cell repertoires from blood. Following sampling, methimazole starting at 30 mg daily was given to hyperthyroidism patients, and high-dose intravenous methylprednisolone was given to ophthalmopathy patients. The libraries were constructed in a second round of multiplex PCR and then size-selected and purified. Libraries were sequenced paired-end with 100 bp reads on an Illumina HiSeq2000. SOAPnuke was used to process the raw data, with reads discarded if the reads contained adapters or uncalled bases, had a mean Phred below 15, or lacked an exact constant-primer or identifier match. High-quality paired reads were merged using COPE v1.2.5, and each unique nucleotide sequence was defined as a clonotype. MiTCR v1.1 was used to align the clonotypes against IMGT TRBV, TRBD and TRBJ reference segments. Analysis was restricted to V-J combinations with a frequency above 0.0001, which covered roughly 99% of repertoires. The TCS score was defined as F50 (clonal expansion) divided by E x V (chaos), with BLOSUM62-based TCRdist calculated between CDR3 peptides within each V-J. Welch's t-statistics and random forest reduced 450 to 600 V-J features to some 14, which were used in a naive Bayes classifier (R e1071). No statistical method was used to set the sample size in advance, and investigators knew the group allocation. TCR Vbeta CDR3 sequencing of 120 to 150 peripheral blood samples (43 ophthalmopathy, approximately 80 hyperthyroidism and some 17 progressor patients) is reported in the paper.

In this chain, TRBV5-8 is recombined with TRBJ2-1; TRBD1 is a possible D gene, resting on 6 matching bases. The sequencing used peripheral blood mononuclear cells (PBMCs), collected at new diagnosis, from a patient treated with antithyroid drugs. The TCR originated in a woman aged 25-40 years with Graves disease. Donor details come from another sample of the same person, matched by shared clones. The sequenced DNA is TGTGCCAGCAGCTTCGGACAGCGAGCCTACAATGAGCAGTTCTTC. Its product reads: CASSFGQRAYNEQFF.